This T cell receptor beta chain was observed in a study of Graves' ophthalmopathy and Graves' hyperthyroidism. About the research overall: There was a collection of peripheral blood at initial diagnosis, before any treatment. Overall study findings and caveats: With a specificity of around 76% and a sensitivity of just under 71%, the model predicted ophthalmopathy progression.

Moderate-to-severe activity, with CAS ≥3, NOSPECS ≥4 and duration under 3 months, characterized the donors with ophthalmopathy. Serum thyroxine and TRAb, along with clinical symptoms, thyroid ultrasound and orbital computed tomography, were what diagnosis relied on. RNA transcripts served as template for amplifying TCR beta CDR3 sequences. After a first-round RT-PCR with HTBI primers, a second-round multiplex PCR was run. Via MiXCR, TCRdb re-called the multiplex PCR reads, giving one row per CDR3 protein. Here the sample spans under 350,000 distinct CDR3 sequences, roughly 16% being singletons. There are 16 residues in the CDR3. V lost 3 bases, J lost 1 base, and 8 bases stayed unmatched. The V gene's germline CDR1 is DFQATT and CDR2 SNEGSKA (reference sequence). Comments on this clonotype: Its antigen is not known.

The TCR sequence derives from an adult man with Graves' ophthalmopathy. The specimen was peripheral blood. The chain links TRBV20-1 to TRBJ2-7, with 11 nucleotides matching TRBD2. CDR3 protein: CSASSFSGRVSYEQYF. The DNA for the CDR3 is TGCAGTGCTAGTAGTTTTAGCGGGAGGGTGTCCTACGAGCAGTACTTC.